The 22 T cell receptor beta chains presented below share a single source sample, sequenced in a study of T-cell reconstitution after alpha-beta-depleted transplantation in children. The TCRbeta library incorporated unique molecular identifiers. TCRdb independently ran MiXCR on the PCR reads; one entry per CDR3 protein. Of 60,000 or so distinct CDR3 sequences in the sample, roughly 46% were seen once. This sample comprised PBMCs, mostly from graft donor cells, obtained 360 days after TCRalphabeta/CD19-depleted stem cell transplant. Source of these receptors: a male patient aged 10 to 17 who had a stem cell transplant for acute lymphoblastic leukemia, so the T cells may come from the graft donor.

This clonotype was picked up a small number of times. The rearrangement links TRBV12-3 or TRBV12-4 to TRBJ1-1, with D possibly matching TRBD1 (6 bases). The CDR3 is 15 amino acids. Trimming took off 7 bases at V and 4 bases at J, with 19 bases between the two ends. The CDR3 nucleotides read TGTGCCAGCACCTTCCCAGACAGGCCCGGCACTGAAGCTTTCTTT. It yields the protein CASTFPDRPGTEAFF.

The rearrangement joins TRBV9 to TRBJ2-1; D may be TRBD2 (5 bases). CDR3 length: 14 residues. V lost 4 bases and J 10 bases, leaving 18 bases between the germline ends. Germline CDR1 reads SGDLS; CDR2 reads YYNGEE. The CDR3 DNA follows: TGTGCCAGCAGCCCCCAGTCCTCCGGGATCGAGCAGTTCTTC. As protein: CASSPQSSGIEQFF.

The CDR3 DNA reads TGTGCCAGCGGACAAACGAGGCTGTTTTTT. It is translated as CASGQTRLFF. This chain joins TRBV12-3 or TRBV12-4 and TRBJ2-2, with a possible D match to TRBD1 (5 bases). The CDR3 spans 10 residues. V lost 8 bases and J 13 bases, leaving 11 bases between the germline ends.

A note on this clonotype: Compared with germline, one end of the junction differs, possibly owing to a read error. V is TRBV7-2 and J is TRBJ2-1, with D hard to call. Germline V gene data show CDR1 as SGHTA and CDR2 as FQGNSA. The CDR3 sequence is 11 residues long. The CDR3, as DNA: TGTGCCAGCAGCTTAGTACTTCACCCTCTCTTC. Its translation is CASSLVLHPLF.

The V and J genes are TRBV4-3 and TRBJ2-7, with a tentative D call TRBD1 (6 bases). Germline V gene data show CDR1 as LGHNA and CDR2 as YSLEER. The CDR3 is made up of 15 amino acids. The ends were cut back, 1 base at V and 2 bases at J, with 12 bases in the middle. DNA of the CDR3: TGCGCCAGCAGCCAAGTCCCTACAGGGCCCTACGAGCAGTACTTC. Its translation: CASSQVPTGPYEQYF.

J is TRBJ2-5 and V is TRBV12-3 or TRBV12-4; D remains unclear. The CDR3 extends over 14 amino acids. Trimming cost V 2 bases and J 1 base, with 8 bases left between them. The CDR3 nucleotides are TGTGCCAGCAGTTTATCCAGGAGCCAAGAGACCCAGTACTTC. Translating it yields CASSLSRSQETQYF.

This sequence joins TRBV9 and TRBJ2-1, with D hard to call. The germline V gene has CDR1 SGDLS and CDR2 YYNGEE. The CDR3 totals 17 residues. Between the trimmed V and J ends, which lost 0 bases and 0 bases, there was a span of 13 bases. The CDR3 DNA reads as TGTGCCAGCAGCGTAGGGCCATCAGCCCGCTCCTACAATGAGCAGTTCTTC. Its translation is CASSVGPSARSYNEQFF.

The V call is TRBV16, the J call TRBJ1-1; TRBD1 agrees at 7 bases. The germline V gene has CDR1 KGHSY and CDR2 FQNENV. Trimming removed 9 bases from V and 2 bases from J; junction bases left unmatched: 9. This CDR3 comprises 14 residues. The CDR3 nucleotides read TGTGCCAGTTACCGAAGACAGGGAAACACTGAAGCTTTCTTT. It is translated as CASYRRQGNTEAFF.

This clonotype was counted only a few times. This sequence joins TRBV4-1 and TRBJ2-2; TRBD1 matches 8 bases. The CDR3 loop spans 16 amino acids. Trimming at V came to 4 bases and at J to 4 bases, leaving 8 bases not matched to a gene. Germline CDR1 MGHRA, CDR2 YSYEKL. The CDR3 reads CASSPQGAPGTGELFF. CDR3 DNA sequence: TGCGCCAGCAGCCCCCAGGGGGCCCCGGGCACCGGGGAGCTGTTTTTT.

The chain joins TRBV7-9 to TRBJ2-3; TRBD1 agrees at 9 bases. The CDR3 contains 15 residues. J lost 2 bases, V lost 4 bases, and 4 bases had no gene match. Germline values: CDR1 SEHNR, CDR2 FQNEAQ (reference sequence). CDR3 loop: CASSYRQGVTDTQYF. The DNA of the CDR3 is TGTGCCAGCAGCTATAGACAGGGGGTCACAGATACGCAGTATTTT.

The chain employs TRBV20-1 and TRBJ2-1; D gene ambiguous. This CDR3 spans 13 amino acids. Germline values: CDR1 DFQATT, CDR2 SNEGSKA (reference sequence). Between the trimmed V and J ends, which lost 5 bases and 3 bases, there was a span of 11 bases. The CDR3 protein is CSAPPRNYNEQFF. DNA for the CDR3: TGCAGTGCTCCCCCCCGGAACTACAATGAGCAGTTCTTC.

The V and J genes are TRBV4-1 and TRBJ2-3, with TRBD2 matching over 7 bases. J gave up 5 bases and V 5 bases, and 13 bases lay outside the gene matches. Germline V gene data show CDR1 as MGHRA and CDR2 as YSYEKL. CDR3 length equals 16 residues. CDR3 coding DNA: TGCGCCAGCAGCATTCTCTGGCGGGAGAGGAGAGATACGCAGTATTTT. It is translated as CASSILWRERRDTQYF.

The chain employs TRBV25-1 and TRBJ2-6; D perhaps matches TRBD2 (5 bases). The CDR3 loop spans 15 amino acids. Germline-derived CDR1 and CDR2 are MGHDK and SYGVNS. Trimming took 2 bases from V and 2 from J, leaving 7 bases between them. The CDR3 DNA follows: TGTGCCAGCAGTGAAACCGGGGCTGGGGCCAACGTCCTGACTTTC. This translates into CASSETGAGANVLTF.

This clonotype occurred a few times. The rearrangement links TRBV10-3 to TRBJ2-2; 9 bases align to TRBD1. Trimming removed 6 bases from V and 0 bases from J; junction bases left unmatched: 8. The CDR3 has 17 amino acids. Germline V gene lookup returns CDR1 ENHRY and CDR2 SYGVKD. The CDR3: CAIRTQDRGANTGELFF. In nucleotides, the CDR3 is TGTGCCATCAGAACCCAGGACAGGGGTGCGAACACCGGGGAGCTGTTTTTT.

J is TRBJ2-3 and V is TRBV9, with 16 bases that match TRBD2. Germline CDR1 and CDR2: SGDLS and YYNGEE. With V trimmed by 3 bases and J by 3 bases, 7 bases remained unmatched. There are 18 residues in the CDR3. CDR3 DNA sequence: TGTGCCAGCAGCGCGGCGGGACTAGCGGGGGGGCCTACAGATACGCAGTATTTT. The encoded protein is CASSAAGLAGGPTDTQYF.

V is TRBV12-3 or TRBV12-4 and J is TRBJ2-7, with D unresolved. V lost 0 bases and J lost 2, with 5 bases in between. This CDR3 comprises 13 residues. CDR3: CASSLAHPYEQYF. The CDR3 DNA is TGTGCCAGCAGTTTAGCCCACCCCTACGAGCAGTACTTC.

This clonotype was observed once. V and J are TRBV24-1 and TRBJ2-7, with D perhaps matching TRBD2 (5 bases). The germline V and J ends were trimmed by 2 bases and 4 bases, with 14 bases remaining between them. The CDR3 spans 15 residues. CDR1 is KGHDR and CDR2 is SFDVKD in the germline V gene. The CDR3 is CATSDSRTSLYEQYF. The CDR3 DNA reads TGTGCCACCAGTGATTCGAGGACTTCCCTTTACGAGCAGTACTTC.

V is TRBV27 and J is TRBJ2-7; D not resolved. Per germline, CDR1 MNHEY and CDR2 SMNVEV (reference sequence). V was cut by 8 bases and J by 4 bases, with 9 bases left in between. The CDR3 extends over 11 amino acids. The CDR3 DNA follows: TGTGCCAGCCCTTGGAAGTACGAGCAGTACTTC. Its protein is CASPWKYEQYF.

This clonotype was picked up a small number of times. V usage is TRBV29-1 and J usage is TRBJ2-1; unclear D gene. The CDR3 runs 13 residues. Germline V lookup: CDR1 SQVTM, CDR2 ANQGSEA. The ends were cut back, 4 bases at V and 0 bases at J, with 7 bases in the middle. CDR3 DNA: TGCAGCGTTGGTCAAAGCTCCTACAATGAGCAGTTCTTC. This sequence encodes CSVGQSSYNEQFF.

The chain combines TRBV11-2 with TRBJ2-5; a weak D match, TRBD2 (5 bases). Germline V lookup: CDR1 SGHAT, CDR2 FQNNGV. The V and J ends lost 4 bases and 5 bases respectively, with 11 bases between them. The length of the CDR3 is 13 residues. CDR3 amino acids: CASSYTTRETQYF. The CDR3 nucleotides read TGTGCCAGCAGCTACACCACTAGGGAGACCCAGTACTTC.

This clonotype appeared a few times. The chain has TRBV5-6 and TRBJ2-2; D call uncertain. This CDR3 comprises 13 residues. In germline, CDR1 is SGHDT, CDR2 YYEEEE. V lost 2 bases and J 4 bases, leaving 6 bases between the germline ends. The CDR3 DNA sequence: TGTGCCAGCAGCTTAGGATTCACCGGGGAGCTGTTTTTT. This gives the protein CASSLGFTGELFF.

The chain uses TRBV5-1 and TRBJ1-1; 9 bases are shared with TRBD1. The CDR3 length is 15 residues. V was pared by 3 bases and J by 3 bases, with 6 bases of the junction left unmatched. The germline gives CDR1 SGHRS, CDR2 YFSETQ. CDR3 DNA sequence: TGCGCCAGCAGCTGGACAGGGGCGGAGGACACTGAAGCTTTCTTT. Its translation: CASSWTGAEDTEAFF.